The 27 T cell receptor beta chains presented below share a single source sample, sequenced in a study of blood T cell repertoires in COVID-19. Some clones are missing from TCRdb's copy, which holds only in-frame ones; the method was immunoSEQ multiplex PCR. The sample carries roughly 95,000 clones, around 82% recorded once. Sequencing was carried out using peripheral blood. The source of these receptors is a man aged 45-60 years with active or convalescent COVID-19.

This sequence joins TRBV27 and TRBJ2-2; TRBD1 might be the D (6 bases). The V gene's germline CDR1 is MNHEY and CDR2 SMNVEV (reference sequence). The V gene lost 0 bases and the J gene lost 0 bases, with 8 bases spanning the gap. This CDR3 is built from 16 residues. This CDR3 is CASSLSGQTNTGELFF. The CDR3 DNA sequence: TGTGCCAGCAGTTTATCGGGACAAACGAACACCGGGGAGCTGTTTTTT.

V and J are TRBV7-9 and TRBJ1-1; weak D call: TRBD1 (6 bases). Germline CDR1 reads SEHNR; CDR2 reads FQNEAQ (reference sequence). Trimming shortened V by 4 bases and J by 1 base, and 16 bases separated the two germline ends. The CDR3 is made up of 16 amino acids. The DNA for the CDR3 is TGTGCCAGCAGCTCCGACAGGTCGGGGGGGAACACTGAAGCTTTCTTT. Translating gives CASSSDRSGGNTEAFF.

CDR3 amino acids: CASSYDRASYNEQFF. CDR3 DNA: TGTGCCAGCAGCTATGACAGAGCCTCCTACAATGAGCAGTTCTTC. V gene TRBV7-2 combines with J gene TRBJ2-1; tentatively, D is TRBD1 (5 bases). There are 15 residues in the CDR3. V lost 4 bases to trimming and J lost 0 bases, with 10 bases between them. The germline V gene has CDR1 SGHTA and CDR2 FQGNSA.

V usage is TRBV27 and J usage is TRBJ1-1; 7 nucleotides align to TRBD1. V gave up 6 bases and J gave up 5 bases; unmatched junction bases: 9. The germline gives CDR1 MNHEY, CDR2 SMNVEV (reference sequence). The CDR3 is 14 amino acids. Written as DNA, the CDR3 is TGTGCCAGCAGCCGGACAGGACATTGGACTGAAGCTTTCTTT. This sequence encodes CASSRTGHWTEAFF.

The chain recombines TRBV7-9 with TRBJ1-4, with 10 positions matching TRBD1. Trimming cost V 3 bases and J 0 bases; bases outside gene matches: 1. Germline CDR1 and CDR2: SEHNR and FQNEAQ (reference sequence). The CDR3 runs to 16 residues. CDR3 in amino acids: CASSLGQGSTNEKLFF. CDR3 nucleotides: TGTGCCAGCAGCTTGGGACAGGGGTCAACTAATGAAAAACTGTTTTTT.

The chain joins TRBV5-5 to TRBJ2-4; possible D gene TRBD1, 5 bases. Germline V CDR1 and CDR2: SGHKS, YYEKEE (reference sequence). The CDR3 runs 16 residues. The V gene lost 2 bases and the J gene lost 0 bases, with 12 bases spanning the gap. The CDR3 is CASSFRQGLAKNIQYF. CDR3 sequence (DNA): TGTGCCAGCAGCTTTCGGCAGGGTTTAGCCAAAAACATTCAGTACTTC.

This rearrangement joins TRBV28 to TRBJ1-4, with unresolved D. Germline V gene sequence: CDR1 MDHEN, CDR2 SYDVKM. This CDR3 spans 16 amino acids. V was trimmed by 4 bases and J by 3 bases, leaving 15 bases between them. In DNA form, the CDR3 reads TGTGCCAGCAGTTCTCCCCGGGAGGGAGCTAATGAAAAACTGTTTTTT. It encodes CASSSPREGANEKLFF.

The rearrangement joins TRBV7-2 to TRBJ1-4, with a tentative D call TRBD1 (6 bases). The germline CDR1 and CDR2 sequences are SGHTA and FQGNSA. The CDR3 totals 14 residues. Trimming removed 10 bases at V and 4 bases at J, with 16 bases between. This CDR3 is CATSPGQSNEKLFF. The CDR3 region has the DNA TGTGCCACTTCTCCGGGACAAAGTAATGAAAAACTGTTTTTT.

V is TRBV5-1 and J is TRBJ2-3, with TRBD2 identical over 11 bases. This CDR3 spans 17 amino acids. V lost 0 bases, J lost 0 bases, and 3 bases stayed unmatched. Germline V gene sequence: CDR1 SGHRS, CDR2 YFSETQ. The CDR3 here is CASSLGLAGISTDTQYF. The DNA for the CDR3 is TGCGCCAGCAGCTTGGGACTAGCGGGAATTAGCACAGATACGCAGTATTTT. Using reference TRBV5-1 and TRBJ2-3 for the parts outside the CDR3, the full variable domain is KAGVTQTPRYLIKTRGQQVTLSCSPISGHRSVSWYQQTPGQGLQFLFEYFSETQRNKGNFPGRFSGRQFSNSRSEMNVSTLELGDSALYLCASSLGLAGISTDTQYFGPGTRLTVL.

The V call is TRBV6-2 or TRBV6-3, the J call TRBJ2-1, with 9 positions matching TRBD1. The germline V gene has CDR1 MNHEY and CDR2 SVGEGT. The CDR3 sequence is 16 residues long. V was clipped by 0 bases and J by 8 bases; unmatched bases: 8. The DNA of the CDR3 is TGTGCCAGCAGTTACTCTTTCCGGGACAGGGACCATGAGCAGTTCTTC. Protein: CASSYSFRDRDHEQFF.

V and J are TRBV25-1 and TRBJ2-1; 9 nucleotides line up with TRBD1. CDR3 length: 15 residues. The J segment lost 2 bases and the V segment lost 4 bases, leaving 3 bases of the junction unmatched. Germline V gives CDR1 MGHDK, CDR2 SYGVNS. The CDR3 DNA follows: TGTGCCAGCAGTGGGGACAGGGTCCCCTACAATGAGCAGTTCTTC. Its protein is CASSGDRVPYNEQFF.

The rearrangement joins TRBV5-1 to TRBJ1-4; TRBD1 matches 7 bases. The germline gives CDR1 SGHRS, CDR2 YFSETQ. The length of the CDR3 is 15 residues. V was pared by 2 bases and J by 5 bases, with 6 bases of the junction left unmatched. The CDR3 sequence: CASSLQQGPNEKLFF. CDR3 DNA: TGCGCCAGCAGCTTACAACAGGGGCCCAATGAAAAACTGTTTTTT.

The CDR3 reads CSASQGGGLETQYF. As DNA, the CDR3 is TGCAGTGCTAGTCAAGGCGGGGGGTTAGAGACCCAGTACTTC. The chain is built from TRBV20-1 and TRBJ2-5; 8 nucleotides agree with TRBD2. The CDR3 covers 14 residues. V was pared by 3 bases and J by 4 bases, with 7 bases of the junction left unmatched. Per the germline V gene, CDR1 is DFQATT and CDR2 is SNEGSKA (reference sequence).

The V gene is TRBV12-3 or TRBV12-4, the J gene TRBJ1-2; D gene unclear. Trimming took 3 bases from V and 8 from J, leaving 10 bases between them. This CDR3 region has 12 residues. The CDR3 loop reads CASSFDMQGYTF. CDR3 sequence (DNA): TGTGCCAGCAGTTTCGACATGCAGGGCTACACCTTC.

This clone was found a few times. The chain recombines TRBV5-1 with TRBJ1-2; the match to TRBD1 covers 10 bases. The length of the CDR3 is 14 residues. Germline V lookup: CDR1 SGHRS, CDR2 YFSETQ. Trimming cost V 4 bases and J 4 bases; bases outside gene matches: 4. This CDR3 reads CASSPGTGAYGYTF. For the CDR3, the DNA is TGCGCCAGCAGCCCGGGGACAGGGGCCTATGGCTACACCTTC.

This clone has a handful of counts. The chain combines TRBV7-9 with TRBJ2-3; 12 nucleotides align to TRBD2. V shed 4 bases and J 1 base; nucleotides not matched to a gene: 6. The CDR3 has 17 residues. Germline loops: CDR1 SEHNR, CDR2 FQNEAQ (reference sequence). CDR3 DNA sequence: TGTGCCAGCAGCTCCACTCTAGCGGGGGGGCGCACAGATACGCAGTATTTT. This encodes CASSSTLAGGRTDTQYF. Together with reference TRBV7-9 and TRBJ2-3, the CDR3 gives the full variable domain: DTGVSQNPRHKITKRGQNVTFRCDPISEHNRLYWYRQTLGQGPEFLTYFQNEAQLEKSRLLSDRFSAERPKGSFSTLEIQRTEQGDSAMYLCASSSTLAGGRTDTQYFGPGTRLTVL.

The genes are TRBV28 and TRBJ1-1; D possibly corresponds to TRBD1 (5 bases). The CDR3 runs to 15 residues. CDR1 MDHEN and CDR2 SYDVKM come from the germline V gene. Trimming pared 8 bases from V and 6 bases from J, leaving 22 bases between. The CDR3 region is CASLAIRGVMPEAFF. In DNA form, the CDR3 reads TGTGCCAGCTTGGCAATACGGGGGGTTATGCCTGAAGCTTTCTTT.

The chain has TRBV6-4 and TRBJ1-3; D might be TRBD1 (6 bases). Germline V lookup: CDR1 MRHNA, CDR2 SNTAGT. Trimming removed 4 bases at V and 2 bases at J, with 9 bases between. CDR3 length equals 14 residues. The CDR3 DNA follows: TGTGCCAGCAGTGTCGGGGGGCCTGGAAACACCATATATTTT. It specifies CASSVGGPGNTIYF.

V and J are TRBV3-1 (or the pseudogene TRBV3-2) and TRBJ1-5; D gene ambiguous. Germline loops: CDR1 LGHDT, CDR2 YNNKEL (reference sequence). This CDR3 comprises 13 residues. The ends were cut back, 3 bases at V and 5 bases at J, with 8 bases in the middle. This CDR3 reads CASSQDYDQPQHF. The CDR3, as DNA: TGTGCCAGCAGCCAGGACTATGATCAGCCCCAGCATTTT.

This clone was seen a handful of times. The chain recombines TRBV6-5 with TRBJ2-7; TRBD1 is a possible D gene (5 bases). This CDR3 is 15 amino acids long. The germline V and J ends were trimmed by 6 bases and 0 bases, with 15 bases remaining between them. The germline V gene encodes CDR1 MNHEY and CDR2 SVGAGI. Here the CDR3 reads CASRPDIGNSYEQYV. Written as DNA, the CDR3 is TGTGCCAGCAGACCGGACATCGGAAACTCCTACGAGCAGTACGTC.

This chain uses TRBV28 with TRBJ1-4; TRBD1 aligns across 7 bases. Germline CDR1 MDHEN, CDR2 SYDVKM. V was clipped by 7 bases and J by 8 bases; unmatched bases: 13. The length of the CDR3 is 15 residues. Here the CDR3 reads CASTSTGQGGEKLFF. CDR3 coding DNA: TGTGCCAGCACCTCGACGGGGCAGGGGGGCGAAAAACTGTTTTTT.

CDR3 bases: TGTGCCAGCAGCTTAGGGACAGGGAGTTCACCCCTCCACTTT. It yields the protein CASSLGTGSSPLHF. The V gene is TRBV7-8, the J gene TRBJ1-6; 8 nucleotides match TRBD1. This CDR3 has 14 amino acids. V gave up 1 base and J gave up 9 bases; unmatched junction bases: 2. Germline V gene lookup returns CDR1 SGHVS and CDR2 FQNEAQ.

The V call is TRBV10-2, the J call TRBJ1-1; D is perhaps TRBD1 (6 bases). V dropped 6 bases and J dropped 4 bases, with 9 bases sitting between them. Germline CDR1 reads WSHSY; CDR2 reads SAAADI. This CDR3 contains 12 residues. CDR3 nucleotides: TGCGCCAGCAGGGGGGCGAGCACTGAAGCTTTCTTT. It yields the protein CASRGASTEAFF.

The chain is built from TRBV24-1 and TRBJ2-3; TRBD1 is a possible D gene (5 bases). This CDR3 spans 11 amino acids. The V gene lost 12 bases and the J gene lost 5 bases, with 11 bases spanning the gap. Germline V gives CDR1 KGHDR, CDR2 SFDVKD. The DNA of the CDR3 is TGTGCCCGCCTCCAGGGAGATACGCAGTATTTT. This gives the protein CARLQGDTQYF.

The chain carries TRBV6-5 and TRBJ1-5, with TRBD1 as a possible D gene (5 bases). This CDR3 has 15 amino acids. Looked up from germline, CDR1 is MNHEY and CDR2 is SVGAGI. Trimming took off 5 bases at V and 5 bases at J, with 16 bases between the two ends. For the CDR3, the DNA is TGTGCCAGCAGTATTGGGGGGGTAAGTGATCAGCCCCAGCATTTT. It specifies CASSIGGVSDQPQHF.

As DNA, the CDR3 is TGTGCCAGCAGTTTATTAGGGGTTGGAATGGAACAGCCCCAGCATTTT. Encoded protein: CASSLLGVGMEQPQHF. This chain joins TRBV7-8 and TRBJ1-5, with a possible D match to TRBD1 (5 bases). V was shortened by 6 bases and J by 7 bases, with 22 bases between the two germline ends. The length of the CDR3 is 16 residues. Germline lookup yields CDR1 SGHVS and CDR2 FQNEAQ.

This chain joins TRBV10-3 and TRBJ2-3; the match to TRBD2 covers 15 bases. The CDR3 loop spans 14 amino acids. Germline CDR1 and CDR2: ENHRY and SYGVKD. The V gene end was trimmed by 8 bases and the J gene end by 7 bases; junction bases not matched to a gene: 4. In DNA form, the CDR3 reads TGTGCCATCGGACTAGCGGGGGGGCAATATACGCAGTATTTT. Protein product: CAIGLAGGQYTQYF.